The clone carrying this T cell receptor (beta chain) was seen ten or more times. Its antigen is as yet unknown. The CDR3 consists of 13 residues. The ends were cut back, 5 bases at V and 8 bases at J, with 15 bases in the middle. Germline lookup yields CDR1 SGHAT and CDR2 FQNNGV. The sample originates from a study of T cells in Graves' hyperthyroidism and ophthalmopathy. Whole-study findings and limits: Before onset, by a median of approximately 6.8 months, the model predicted ophthalmopathy.

Researchers amplified the TCR beta CDR3 regions from RNA transcripts. The HTBI primer set served for first-round RT-PCR of the TCR CDR3. TCRdb reprocessed the multiplex PCR reads via MiXCR and lists one record per CDR3 protein. The sample holds a few hundred thousand distinct CDR3 sequences, around 45% seen once. The gene calls are TRBV11-2 and TRBJ1-2; D not certain. The TCR originated in a woman between 18 and 30 years old with Graves' hyperthyroidism. Sequencing was carried out using peripheral blood or thyroid tissue (not recorded which). Written as DNA, the CDR3 is TGTGCCAGCAGCCCACATCTCTCTCAGGGCTACACCTTC. It encodes CASSPHLSQGYTF.